This TCR beta chain was captured by sequencing in a study of T cells expressing NK-cell markers. Study in general: Source material for TCR beta repertoires consisted of sorted CD3+CD56+NKG2C+, CD3+CD56+NKG2C- and CD3+CD56-NKG2C+ T cells. Seven donors tested HCMV-seropositive and one tested seronegative among the eight sequenced. The study's findings and limits: Unclear, still, was the HCMV specificity of the expanded NKG2C+ T cell clones. Researchers report these clonotypes also headed the CD3+CD56-NKG2C+ fraction in a few donors.

Details on this clonotype: Antigen: not known.

The CDR3 is made up of 14 amino acids. From germline, CDR1 is MDHEN and CDR2 SYDVKM. TCRdb re-called the 5' RACE reads and gives one entry per CDR3 protein, without DNA. The sample is made up of 350,000 to 450,000 distinct CDR3 sequences, and the top ten hold 5.2% of it. The V and J genes are TRBV28 and TRBJ2-6. The clonotype originates from a man aged 18-75 years in good health. Sequencing was carried out using blood T cells: a sorted CD56 or NKG2C T cell subset, CD4+ or CD8+ T cells, or bulk PBMC T cells (not recorded which). CDR3: CASIHSSGANVLTF.